This T cell receptor (beta chain) originates from a study of low-dose radiotherapy and immunotherapy resistance in tumors. At the level of the study: Patients were on oral aspirin 300 mg taken daily for four cycles from cycle 1 day 1.

Priming of first-strand cDNA relied on TRAV- and TRBV-specific primers (covering alpha and beta chains). Over roughly 20 PCR cycles, TCRs were amplified from a constant-region primer and V-primer adapter. Each CDR3 protein gets one entry after TCRdb re-called the reads with MiXCR. This sample carries around 90,000 distinct CDR3 sequences, approximately 17% of them seen once, and the ten largest clones take about 5.5%. The CDR3 totals 20 residues. Trimming took 2 bases from V and 0 from J; bases not matched to a gene: 11. Germline V CDR1 and CDR2: MNHEY, SVGEGT. Time point specified: before trial treatment. This clonotype was recorded at least ten times.

This TCR was recovered from a male donor with prostate cancer. J is TRBJ2-1 and V is TRBV6-2 or TRBV6-3; 12 positions match TRBD2. The sequencing here drew on PBMCs, taken before treatment. The CDR3 DNA follows: TGTGCCAGCAGTTACCCAACTAGCGGGGGGCCCTTTAGCTCCTACAATGAGCAGTTCTTC. Encoded protein: CASSYPTSGGPFSSYNEQFF.